This TCR beta chain was identified during a study of identical twins. V was pared by 5 bases and J by 9 bases, with 5 bases of the junction left unmatched. The germline V gene encodes CDR1 SEHNR and CDR2 FQNEAQ (reference sequence). The CDR3 loop spans 12 amino acids. TCRdb re-called the 5' RACE reads through MiXCR, storing one row per CDR3 protein. The sample carries 600,000 to 850,000 distinct CDR3 sequences, 15% to 20% recorded once. This clonotype was observed many times. These data were likewise used in another study, on T cells expressing NK-cell markers.

The sequenced sample consisted of PBMCs. The TCR originated in a woman under 30 in good health. This chain links TRBV7-9 with TRBJ1-1; 8 nucleotides agree with TRBD1. The CDR3 DNA is TGTGCCAGCAGCAGACAGGGGCCCAAAGCTTTCTTT. As protein: CASSRQGPKAFF.